This T cell receptor (beta chain) was recovered during a study of cytomegalovirus exposure and HLA in healthy donors. General study results and limits: The presence/absence work took it that sequencing depth was about the same across donors. Available immune exposure information was restricted to CMV serostatus only. Later on, a genetic analysis was performed. It linked a missense variant in DCLRE1C with V- and J-gene trimming of TCR beta.

This CDR3 is built from 14 residues. The J segment lost 6 bases and the V segment lost 5 bases, leaving 6 bases of the junction unmatched. CDR1 SGHTA and CDR2 FQGNSA come from the germline V gene. Of note for this clone: The antigen is not known.

PCR employed 60 Vbeta and 13 Jbeta primers. TCRdb keeps only in-frame clones here, not all; method: immunoSEQ multiplex PCR. The table has around 110,000 clones, approximately 74% seen once. V is TRBV7-2 and J is TRBJ1-5; 8 bases map to TRBD1. The specimen sequenced was PBMCs. This receptor was identified in a woman aged 35 to 49 in good health and CMV-seropositive. CDR3 sequence (DNA): TGTGCCAGCAGCGGACAGGGTGGGTCTCAGCCCCAGCATTTT. Its translation is CASSGQGGSQPQHF.